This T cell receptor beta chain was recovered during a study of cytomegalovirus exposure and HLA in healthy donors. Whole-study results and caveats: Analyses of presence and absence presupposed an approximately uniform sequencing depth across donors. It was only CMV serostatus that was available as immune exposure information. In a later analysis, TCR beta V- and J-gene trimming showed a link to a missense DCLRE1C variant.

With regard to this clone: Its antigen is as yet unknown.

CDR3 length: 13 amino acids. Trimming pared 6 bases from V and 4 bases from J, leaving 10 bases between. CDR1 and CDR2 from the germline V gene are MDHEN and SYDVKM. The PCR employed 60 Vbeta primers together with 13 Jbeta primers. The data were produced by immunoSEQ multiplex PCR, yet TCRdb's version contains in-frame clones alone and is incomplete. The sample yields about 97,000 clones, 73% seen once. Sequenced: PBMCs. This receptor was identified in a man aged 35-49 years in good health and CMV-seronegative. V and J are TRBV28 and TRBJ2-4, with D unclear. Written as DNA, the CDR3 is TGTGCCAGCAGGTTCGGTTATAAAAACATTCAGTACTTC. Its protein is CASRFGYKNIQYF.